This is a list of T cell receptor beta chains from one sample in a study of blood T cell repertoires in COVID-19. Repertoires were generated with immunoSEQ multiplex PCR, while TCRdb's copy carries only in-frame clones and drops some. The sample holds around 320,000 clones, roughly 87% seen once. Source material: peripheral blood. The receptors were gathered from a man aged 18 to 30 with active or convalescent COVID-19. CDR3s include the opening cysteine and the closing phenylalanine or tryptophan.

TRBJ2-7	TRBV6-2/TRBV6-3	CASSLRDMNEQYF
TRBJ2-1	TRBV7-2	CASSHLGNTYNEQFF
TRBJ2-7	TRBV7-2	CASSPNRIYEQYF
TRBJ2-5	TRBV7-9	CASSLVTSGRALETQYF
TRBJ2-3	TRBV28	CASSLPGLRGRFNTQYF
TRBJ2-3	TRBV3-1/TRBV3-2	CASSQLVSGGEEGTDTQYF
TRBJ1-2	TRBV6-2/TRBV6-3	CASSKTGFENFGPNYGYTF
TRBJ2-5	TRBV7-9	CASSRSQETQYF
TRBJ2-2	TRBV4-1	CASSARNRLVTGELFF
TRBJ1-1	TRBV7-3	CASSPPGTANTEAFF
TRBJ1-5	TRBV5-5	CASSLEGSTRQPQHF
TRBJ1-6	TRBV5-4	CASSLGGSGSPLHF
TRBJ2-1	TRBV7-6	CASSDTAGGGWGEQFF
TRBJ1-3	TRBV7-9	CASSFTGGSGNTIYF
TRBJ2-7	TRBV15	CATSRGGQGSYEQYF
TRBJ2-3	TRBV4-2	CASSQAGTRMTF
TRBJ2-3	TRBV6-4	CASSDSWTRGDTQYF
TRBJ2-7	TRBV4-3	CASSQDLGQVYEQYF
TRBJ1-6	TRBV11-2	CASSLENPGHSYNSPLHF
TRBJ2-1	TRBV7-9	CASIPGRVDEQFF
TRBJ2-7	TRBV18	CASSPYKGGSSYEQYF
TRBJ2-7	TRBV21-1	CASSAQYRDRNYEQYF
TRBJ2-1	TRBV10-3	CAISGLEREGTYNEQFF
TRBJ1-5	TRBV27	CASSSLRTGGRDQPQHF
TRBJ2-1	TRBV7-2	CASSLLAGTSYNEQFF
TRBJ2-7	TRBV11-3	CASSLGDRGHYEQYF
TRBJ2-1	TRBV11-2	CASSLVGLAGVNEQFF
TRBJ1-1	TRBV3-1/TRBV3-2	CASSRRSDRGTEAFF
TRBJ1-3	TRBV29-1	CSVNDRRTGNTIYF
TRBJ1-4	TRBV28	CASVARGQDSEKLFF
TRBJ2-4	TRBV5-1	CASSTGQENIQYF
TRBJ1-6	TRBV21-1	CASSKGRVSPLHF
TRBJ2-3	TRBV11-2	CASSLAWTSGGEDTQYF
TRBJ1-1	TRBV4-1	CASSQDAAMNTEAFF
TRBJ2-1	TRBV15	CATSRETSGSYNEQFF
TRBJ2-1	TRBV5-6	CASSLRGSYNEQFF
TRBJ2-7	TRBV28	CASTETGVGVYEQYF
TRBJ2-2	TRBV7-2	CASSRLLAGIQSGELFF
TRBJ2-7	TRBV7-8	CASSETTGIYEQYF
TRBJ2-5	TRBV4-1	CASSLAPQETQYF